Below, one T cell receptor beta chain is given with its context. Its antigen is not known. TCRdb recomputed calls from the 5' RACE reads with MiXCR, one row per CDR3 protein. The table records about 360,000 distinct CDR3 sequences, roughly 22% of them present only once. This CDR3 is built from 14 residues. Trimming took 2 bases from V and 9 from J; bases not matched to a gene: 7. The germline gives CDR1 KGHSH, CDR2 LQKENI. This specimen comes from a study of CD8 T cells in ankylosing spondylitis. Findings of the study overall: Clones linked with disease were CD8+ and fairly uncommon in the peripheral blood. Disease-linked clones were reportedly significantly enriched in matched ankylosing spondylitis synovial fluid.

This receptor was taken from a male donor with ankylosing spondylitis or in good health (not recorded which). The V gene is TRBV18, the J gene TRBJ2-1; 7 bases align to TRBD1. The specimen was blood, either unsorted or a sorted T cell fraction (not recorded which). The DNA for the CDR3 is TGTGCCAGCTCACCAGGACAGGTGTACGGTGAGCAGTTCTTC. Translated: CASSPGQVYGEQFF.